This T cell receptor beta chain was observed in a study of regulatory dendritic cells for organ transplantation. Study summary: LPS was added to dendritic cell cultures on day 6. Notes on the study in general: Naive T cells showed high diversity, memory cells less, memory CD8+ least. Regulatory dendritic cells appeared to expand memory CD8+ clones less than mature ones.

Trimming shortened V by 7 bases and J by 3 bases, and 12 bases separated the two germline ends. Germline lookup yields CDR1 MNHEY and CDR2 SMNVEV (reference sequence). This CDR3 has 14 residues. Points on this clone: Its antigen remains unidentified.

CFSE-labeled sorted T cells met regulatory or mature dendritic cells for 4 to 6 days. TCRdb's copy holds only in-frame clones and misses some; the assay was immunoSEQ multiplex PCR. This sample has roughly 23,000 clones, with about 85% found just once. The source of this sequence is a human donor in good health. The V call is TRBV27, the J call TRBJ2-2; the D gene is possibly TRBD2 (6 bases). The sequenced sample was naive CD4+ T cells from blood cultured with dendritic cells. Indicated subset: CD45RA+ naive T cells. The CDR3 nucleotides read TGTGCCAGCACAACCGGGACTCACACCGGGGAGCTGTTTTTT. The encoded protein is CASTTGTHTGELFF.